Listed below are T cell receptor beta chains from one sample, sequenced in a study of blood T cell repertoires in COVID-19. Profiled with immunoSEQ multiplex PCR; TCRdb holds only in-frame clones, not every one. The table has roughly 160,000 clones, 84% seen once. The sequencing sample was made of peripheral blood. Source of these receptors: an elderly woman with COVID-19, enrolled during active disease. Each CDR3 is given with its conserved first and last residue. The D gene is left open where the match is weak. Not every row has a clone size; where given, it reads once, few, many or a size class.

CDR3aa,CDR3nt,abundance,v_gene,len,j_gene,d_gene
CASSVEAGYTF,TGTGCCAGCAGTGTGGAGGCTGGCTACACCTTC,-,TRBV2,11,TRBJ1-2,-
CASSHGQGRAEAFF,TGTGCCAGCAGCCACGGACAGGGTCGGGCTGAAGCTTTCTTT,-,TRBV11-1,14,TRBJ1-1,TRBD1
CASSSGLAESYEQYF,TGCGCCAGCAGCTCCGGACTAGCGGAGTCCTACGAGCAGTACTTC,-,TRBV5-1,15,TRBJ2-7,TRBD2
CASNELAGQETQYF,TGTGCCAGCAACGAACTAGCGGGACAAGAGACCCAGTACTTC,-,TRBV6-5,14,TRBJ2-5,TRBD2
CATSTPDRGDQPQHF,TGTGCCACCAGCACCCCAGACAGGGGAGATCAGCCCCAGCATTTT,-,TRBV24-1,15,TRBJ1-5,TRBD1
CASVGRGRGGQYF,TGTGCCAGCGTGGGGAGGGGCAGAGGGGGGCAGTACTTC,-,TRBV27,13,TRBJ2-7,-
CASSRDRERVADGYTF,TGCGCCAGCAGCCGGGACAGGGAAAGGGTAGCGGATGGCTACACCTTC,-,TRBV4-1,16,TRBJ1-2,TRBD1
CASSPDTYEQYF,TGTGCCAGCAGCCCGGACACCTACGAGCAGTACTTC,-,TRBV4-2,12,TRBJ2-7,-
CASRINRDRGYEQYF,TGTGCCAGCAGGATCAACCGGGACAGGGGCTACGAGCAGTACTTC,-,TRBV6-5,15,TRBJ2-7,TRBD1
CASSRRWQQYF,TGTGCCAGCAGCCGGCGGTGGCAGCAGTACTTC,-,TRBV7-8,11,TRBJ2-7,-
CASSVATEGNTEAFF,TGTGCCAGCAGCGTAGCTACTGAGGGGAACACTGAAGCTTTCTTT,-,TRBV9,15,TRBJ1-1,-
CASSKVPRSCYGYTF,TGTGCCAGCAGCAAGGTGCCCAGGTCTTGCTATGGCTACACCTTC,-,TRBV21-1,15,TRBJ1-2,-
CASRRDRGLEDYGYTF,TGTGCCAGTAGGAGGGACAGGGGGTTAGAGGACTATGGCTACACCTTC,-,TRBV19,16,TRBJ1-2,TRBD1
CASSLFGGNNEQFF,TGTGCCAGCAGCTTATTTGGGGGGAACAATGAGCAGTTCTTC,-,TRBV7-9,14,TRBJ2-1,-
CASTPVGQKTDTQYF,TGTGCCAGCACCCCAGTCGGACAGAAGACAGATACGCAGTATTTT,once,TRBV28,15,TRBJ2-3,-
CAWREGRYNSPLHF,TGTGCCTGGAGGGAGGGACGCTATAATTCACCCCTCCACTTT,once,TRBV30,14,TRBJ1-6,-
CAGSSGSSYNEQFF,TGTGCCGGCTCGAGCGGTAGCTCCTACAATGAGCAGTTCTTC,-,TRBV6-6,14,TRBJ2-1,-
CASTGFVGELFF,TGTGCCAGCACAGGGTTTGTCGGGGAGCTGTTTTTT,-,TRBV2,12,TRBJ2-2,-
CASSQDLVSGLYGYTF,TGCGCCAGCAGCCAAGATCTCGTTTCAGGACTCTATGGCTACACCTTC,-,TRBV4-3,16,TRBJ1-2,-
CASSLYRPRETEAFF,TGTGCCAGCAGCTTATATCGGCCCCGGGAGACTGAAGCTTTCTTT,-,TRBV7-2,15,TRBJ1-1,-
CATSRGGTSGGNEQFF,TGTGCCACCAGCAGAGGGGGGACTAGCGGAGGCAATGAGCAGTTCTTC,-,TRBV15,16,TRBJ2-1,TRBD2
CASSLEGQGNYGYTF,TGCGCCAGCAGCTTGGAGGGACAGGGTAACTATGGCTACACCTTC,-,TRBV5-1,15,TRBJ1-2,TRBD1
CASSLGPQGASDTQYF,TGTGCCAGCAGCTTGGGTCCACAGGGGGCGTCAGATACGCAGTATTTT,-,TRBV7-3,16,TRBJ2-3,TRBD1
CASSLSLANYGYTF,TGCGCCAGCAGCTTGTCGCTAGCTAACTATGGCTACACCTTC,-,TRBV5-1,14,TRBJ1-2,-
CASSVIRDGHGYTF,TGTGCCAGCAGTGTGATCAGGGATGGTCATGGCTACACCTTC,once,TRBV2,14,TRBJ1-2,-
CASSRGRGGEKLFF,TGTGCCAGCAGCCGAGGGAGGGGGGGCGAAAAACTGTTTTTT,-,TRBV5-4,14,TRBJ1-4,-
CASSTQGADTGELFF,TGTGCCAGCTCAACCCAGGGGGCCGACACCGGGGAGCTGTTTTTT,-,TRBV18,15,TRBJ2-2,TRBD1
CASISGGNYNEQFF,TGTGCCAGTATCTCTGGGGGGAACTACAATGAGCAGTTCTTC,-,TRBV28,14,TRBJ2-1,-